One sample yielded the 21 T cell receptor beta chains listed below, sequenced in a study of cytomegalovirus exposure and HLA in healthy donors (dated by TCRdb to 2016 to 2017). Libraries were prepared through the immunoSEQ multiplex PCR assay. For the multiplex PCR, a mixture combining 60 forward primers for TCR Vbeta segments and 13 reverse primers for TCR Jbeta segments was used. TCRdb limited this immuneACCESS table to in-frame rearrangements with V and J called. A share of clones is missing; checked studies link under half to unresolved V genes, and the rest is unexplained. Present in this sample are a few hundred thousand clones, about 78% of which were seen just once. Clones ranked in the top ten supply roughly 3% of the sample. Input material: PBMCs. These receptors were taken from a woman in her twenties or thirties in good health and CMV-seronegative.

This clone came up once. This rearrangement joins TRBV13 to TRBJ2-5, with TRBD2 matching over 9 bases. Germline V gene sequence: CDR1 PRHDT, CDR2 FYEKMQ (reference sequence). The V segment lost 3 bases and the J segment 4 bases; nucleotides outside the gene matches: 6. CDR3 length: 15 amino acids. CDR3 coding DNA: TGTGCCAGCAGCTTGACTAGCGGAGGGGGAGAGACCCAGTACTTC. Translation: CASSLTSGGGETQYF.

This clone showed up just once. The chain is built from TRBV30 and TRBJ2-1; D may be TRBD2 (5 bases). This CDR3 has 11 residues. Germline CDR1 and CDR2: GTSNPN and SVGIG (reference sequence). The germline V and J ends were trimmed by 5 bases and 9 bases, with 11 bases remaining between them. The CDR3 protein is CAWELGGEQFF. DNA of the CDR3: TGTGCCTGGGAACTAGGAGGTGAGCAGTTCTTC.

The V gene is TRBV4-1, the J gene TRBJ1-6; tentative D call: TRBD1 (5 bases). CDR3 length equals 16 residues. Germline CDR1 is MGHRA and CDR2 is YSYEKL. V was shortened by 4 bases and J by 10 bases, with 20 bases between the two germline ends. This chain's CDR3 is CASSRTPTQQDSPLHF. CDR3 coding DNA: TGCGCCAGCAGCCGAACTCCGACCCAACAGGACTCACCCCTCCACTTT.

For this clone: The junction departs from germline at one end; a sequencing error may be responsible. The rearrangement uses TRBV27 and TRBJ1-2, with 8 nucleotides matching TRBD1. This CDR3 is built from 14 residues. Germline CDR1 MNHEY, CDR2 SMNVEV (reference sequence). CDR3 residues: CASSPAQGARGYPF. CDR3 sequence (DNA): TGTGCCAGCAGTCCCGCCCAGGGGGCCAGGGGCTACCCCTTC.

The chain recombines TRBV19 with TRBJ1-4, with a tentative D call TRBD1 (6 bases). The CDR3 consists of 18 residues. CDR1 is LNHDA, CDR2 SQIVND, per germline (reference sequence). With 2 bases removed from V and 0 bases from J, the gap between germline ends came to 16 bases. CDR3 protein: CASSIPRQELPTNEKLFF. The DNA for the CDR3 is TGTGCCAGTAGTATACCCCGACAGGAACTCCCAACTAATGAAAAACTGTTTTTT. Complete variable domain (other parts from reference TRBV19 and TRBJ1-4): DGGITQSPKYLFRKEGQNVTLSCEQNLNHDAMYWYRQDPGQGLRLIYYSQIVNDFQKGDIAEGYSVSREKKESFPLTVTSAQKNPTAFYLCASSIPRQELPTNEKLFFGSGTQLSVL.

The chain is built from TRBV4-1 and TRBJ1-2; D is possibly TRBD1 (5 bases). Germline CDR1 and CDR2: MGHRA and YSYEKL. The CDR3 length is 14 residues. V gave up 3 bases and J gave up 4 bases, with 12 bases separating them. Here the CDR3 DNA reads TGCGCCAGCAGCCAGAGACAGAACCTCTATGGCTACACCTTC. It translates to CASSQRQNLYGYTF.

This clone was recorded a few times. The chain links TRBV5-4 to TRBJ2-7; possibly TRBD1 for D (5 bases). Trimming shortened V by 2 bases and J by 3 bases, and 15 bases separated the two germline ends. CDR1 and CDR2 (germline): SGHNT, YYREEE (reference sequence). The CDR3 has 15 amino acids. CDR3: CASSLYPGHNYEQYF. The CDR3, as DNA: TGTGCCAGCAGCTTATATCCCGGACACAACTACGAGCAGTACTTC.

V and J are TRBV5-4 and TRBJ2-7, with 7 bases fitting TRBD2. This CDR3 has 12 residues. Germline V gene sequence: CDR1 SGHNT, CDR2 YYREEE (reference sequence). The V segment lost 3 bases and the J segment 3 bases; nucleotides outside the gene matches: 0. The chain's CDR3 is CASSWEGYEQYF. In nucleotides, the CDR3 is TGTGCCAGCAGCTGGGAGGGCTACGAGCAGTACTTC.

The V gene is TRBV19, the J gene TRBJ1-1; maybe TRBD1 (5 bases). There are 13 residues in the CDR3. The V end was cut by 5 bases, the J end by 5 bases, with 12 bases between. Germline lookup yields CDR1 LNHDA and CDR2 SQIVND (reference sequence). The CDR3 sequence is CASSWGEYTEAFF. The CDR3 nucleotides are TGTGCCAGTAGTTGGGGGGAGTATACTGAAGCTTTCTTT.

The J gene is TRBJ1-2, the V gene TRBV5-6; 8 nucleotides match TRBD1. The CDR3 has 15 amino acids. In germline, CDR1 is SGHDT, CDR2 YYEEEE. Trimming cost V 0 bases and J 8 bases; bases outside gene matches: 9. The CDR3 region is CASSLVRRGPTGYTF. The CDR3 nucleotides read TGTGCCAGCAGCTTGGTTCGCAGGGGGCCAACGGGCTACACCTTC.

The J gene is TRBJ1-1, the V gene TRBV9; 11 bases fit TRBD1. J was trimmed by 7 bases and V by 4 bases; bases with no gene match: 6. The length of the CDR3 is 14 residues. The germline V gene has CDR1 SGDLS and CDR2 YYNGEE. CDR3 sequence reads: CASSPRDRGDEAFF. DNA of the CDR3: TGTGCCAGCAGCCCACGGGACAGGGGGGATGAAGCTTTCTTT.

The chain uses TRBV30 and TRBJ2-3; TRBD2 might be the D (5 bases). This CDR3 is 12 amino acids long. Germline V gene data show CDR1 as GTSNPN and CDR2 as SVGIG (reference sequence). The V gene lost 7 bases and the J gene lost 4 bases, with 12 bases spanning the gap. This CDR3 reads CAFRRGADTQYF. The CDR3 region has the DNA TGTGCCTTCCGCCGGGGTGCAGATACGCAGTATTTT.

This CDR3 reads CASSPPASGIRTPYEQYF. In DNA form, the CDR3 reads TGTGCCAGCAGCCCCCCGGCTAGCGGGATCCGTACCCCCTACGAGCAGTACTTC. The rearrangement links TRBV6-4 to TRBJ2-7, with TRBD2 identical over 9 bases. V shed 6 bases and J 2 bases; nucleotides not matched to a gene: 17. The germline V gene encodes CDR1 MRHNA and CDR2 SNTAGT. CDR3 length equals 18 residues.

The J gene is TRBJ2-7, the V gene TRBV6-1; D remains unclear. From germline, CDR1 is MNHNS and CDR2 SASEGT. The CDR3 runs to 17 residues. Between the trimmed V and J ends, which lost 0 bases and 2 bases, there was a span of 17 bases. CDR3 coding DNA: TGTGCCAGCAGTGAAGCGCTCGTACAGACCTCACCCTACGAGCAGTACTTC. Amino acid sequence: CASSEALVQTSPYEQYF.

The chain recombines TRBV5-1 with TRBJ2-7; TRBD1 is a possible D gene (6 bases). Trimming shortened V by 4 bases and J by 0 bases, and 17 bases separated the two germline ends. Per germline, CDR1 SGHRS and CDR2 YFSETQ. The CDR3 covers 16 residues. CDR3 residues: CASSTAGTLYSYEQYF. The CDR3 DNA sequence: TGCGCCAGCAGCACCGCCGGGACATTATACTCCTACGAGCAGTACTTC.

This chain connects TRBV7-9 to TRBJ1-3, with TRBD2 matching 7 bases. The J call may be in error: the DNA end matches TRBJ2-2 better. Germline V gives CDR1 SEHNR, CDR2 FQNEAQ (reference sequence). The CDR3 sequence is 17 residues long. CDR3 DNA sequence: TGTGCCAGCAGCCCCTCCAGGACTAGTCGGGTGTCCGGGGAGCTGTTTTTT. Translated, it gives CASSPSRTSRVSGELFF.

The chain couples TRBV6-5 to TRBJ2-6; D remains ambiguous. With 5 bases removed from V and 2 bases from J, the gap between germline ends came to 10 bases. The CDR3 runs to 15 residues. CDR1 and CDR2 (germline): MNHEY, SVGAGI. The CDR3 region is CASSPGYAGANVLTF. The CDR3 region has the DNA TGTGCCAGCAGTCCAGGCTACGCTGGGGCCAACGTCCTGACTTTC.

The CDR3: CASKGSPGADTQYF. The CDR3 DNA follows: TGCGCCAGCAAGGGAAGTCCGGGGGCAGATACGCAGTATTTT. The chain is built from TRBV5-1 and TRBJ2-3, with D maybe TRBD2 (6 bases). Germline loops: CDR1 SGHRS, CDR2 YFSETQ. The CDR3 is 14 amino acids. The V end was cut by 6 bases, the J end by 4 bases, with 15 bases between.

The chain couples TRBV5-6 to TRBJ2-6; D is perhaps TRBD1 (6 bases). This CDR3 spans 16 amino acids. Germline-derived CDR1 and CDR2 are SGHDT and YYEEEE. Trimming removed 4 bases at V and 2 bases at J, with 13 bases between. The CDR3 DNA follows: TGTGCCAGCAGCCCCTGGGGGCGGACTGGGGCCAACGTCCTGACTTTC. Translated: CASSPWGRTGANVLTF. Drawing the rest from reference TRBV5-6 and TRBJ2-6, the complete variable domain is DAGVTQSPTHLIKTRGQQVTLRCSPKSGHDTVSWYQQALGQGPQFIFQYYEEEERQRGNFPDRFSGHQFPNYSSELNVNALLLGDSALYLCASSPWGRTGANVLTFGAGSRLTVL.

CDR3 coding DNA: TGCGCCAGCAGCCCGGGGGGAGCGAACACCGGGGAGCTGTTTTTT. Protein sequence: CASSPGGANTGELFF. The chain combines TRBV5-1 with TRBJ2-2; 7 nucleotides match TRBD2. Germline CDR1 is SGHRS and CDR2 is YFSETQ. The CDR3 totals 15 residues. V lost 4 bases and J lost 0; bases outside the gene matches: 3.

The chain employs TRBV27 and TRBJ2-6; D perhaps matches TRBD2 (5 bases). The CDR3 has 17 residues. Germline loops: CDR1 MNHEY, CDR2 SMNVEV (reference sequence). Trimming pared 3 bases from V and 0 bases from J, leaving 12 bases between. The CDR3 loop is CASSFHSARSGANVLTF. In DNA form, the CDR3 reads TGTGCCAGCAGTTTTCATAGCGCCCGCTCTGGGGCCAACGTCCTGACTTTC.